These T cell receptor beta chains were read from a single sample in a study of OX40 agonist ivuxolimab in advanced cancers. The table came from immunoSEQ multiplex PCR; TCRdb's copy has only in-frame clones and leaves some out. The sample carries roughly 74,000 clones, 94% recorded once. The sequenced sample was CD4+ or CD8+ T cells sorted from blood, obtained in a trial of the OX40 agonist ivuxolimab. The receptors were sampled from an adult with an advanced solid tumor such as melanoma, head and neck, liver or kidney cancer. Both conserved end residues are part of each CDR3. D genes are given only for firm matches. The size field is filled for only some rows; it gives once, few, many or a size class.

>TRBV7-2|few|TRBJ1-6|NA
TGTGCCAGCAGCTTAGAGGCGTCACTACATTCACCCCTCCACTTT
CASSLEASLHSPLHF
>TRBV28|NA|TRBJ2-2|TRBD2
TGTGCCAGCAGTTCCTACCTACCAGGACTAGCGGGAGGGGGCACCGGGGAGCTGTTTTTT
CASSSYLPGLAGGGTGELFF
>TRBV6-5|NA|TRBJ1-4|NA
TGTGCCAGCAGCCAGACCGCAACTAATGAAAAACTGTTTTTT
CASSQTATNEKLFF
>TRBV7-9|NA|TRBJ2-2|TRBD1
TGTGCCAGCAGCGCAGTACAGGGGTTATACACCGGGGAGCTGTTTTTT
CASSAVQGLYTGELFF
>TRBV7-9|NA|TRBJ2-7|TRBD1
TGTGCCAGCAGCACCAGGGGGACAGGGGAGAACTTC
CASSTRGTGENF
>TRBV29-1|NA|TRBJ1-1|NA
TGCAGCGTTGTGGGATTTGAAGCTTTCTTT
CSVVGFEAFF
>TRBV9|NA|TRBJ1-3|NA
TGTGCCAGCAGCGTAGGCTGGGGCTCTGGAAACACCATATATTTT
CASSVGWGSGNTIYF
>TRBV11-2|NA|TRBJ2-2|NA
TGTGCCAGCAGTAGGACTAGCAGGGGGGCAGGAAGCACCGGGGAGCTGTTTTTT
CASSRTSRGAGSTGELFF
>TRBV7-2|NA|TRBJ2-7|TRBD2
TGTGCCAGCAGCTTAGTTGCGGGAGCCCCCTCCTACGAGCAGTACTTC
CASSLVAGAPSYEQYF
>TRBV28|once|TRBJ1-4|TRBD1
TGTGCCAGCAGTCCTCCCCAGGGGGCGGATGAAAAACTGTTTTTT
CASSPPQGADEKLFF
>TRBV27|NA|TRBJ2-5|TRBD2
TGTGCCAGCAGTTTCCGGGCGGGGGGGCGAGAGACCCAGTACTTC
CASSFRAGGRETQYF
>TRBV13|NA|TRBJ2-3|NA
TGTGCCAGCAGCTTAAGTTTAGGGCAGGCCACAGATACGCAGTATTTT
CASSLSLGQATDTQYF
>TRBV5-6|NA|TRBJ1-1|NA
TGTGCCAGCAGCGGGAGCCTCAGGGATCAAGAAACTGAAGCTTTCTTT
CASSGSLRDQETEAFF
>TRBV4-1|NA|TRBJ2-5|NA
TGCGCCAGCAGCCAAGAGCCAGCGGTTGGGAGGATAGGAGAGACCCAGTACTTC
CASSQEPAVGRIGETQYF
>TRBV27|NA|TRBJ2-1|TRBD2
TGTGCCAGCAGCCTGACTAGCGGGGGGGTTAACCACAATGAGCAGTTCTTC
CASSLTSGGVNHNEQFF
>TRBV15|once|TRBJ1-2|NA
TGTGCCACCAGCAGCTTAGGCCGGGACGGCGGCTTCGGCTACACCTTC
CATSSLGRDGGFGYTF
>TRBV10-3|NA|TRBJ2-3|NA
TGTGCCATCAGCCCCGAGCAGGTAGATACGCAGTATTTT
CAISPEQVDTQYF
>TRBV4-1|NA|TRBJ2-2|TRBD2
TGCGCCAGCAGCCAAGTCGAGGGGATGGTAGCGGGAGTACCCGGGGAGCTGTTTTTT
CASSQVEGMVAGVPGELFF
>TRBV9|NA|TRBJ2-7|NA
TGTGCCAGCAGCGTAGAGGGACACCCTCTCGAGCAGTACTTC
CASSVEGHPLEQYF
>TRBV5-1|NA|TRBJ2-1|NA
TGCGCCAGCAGCTTGGACGTGGGGCCGCTACTTTACAATGAGCAGTTCTTC
CASSLDVGPLLYNEQFF
>TRBV15|NA|TRBJ1-3|NA
TGTGCCACCAGCAGAGACCAGGGCGAAGATGCTGGAAACACCATATATTTT
CATSRDQGEDAGNTIYF